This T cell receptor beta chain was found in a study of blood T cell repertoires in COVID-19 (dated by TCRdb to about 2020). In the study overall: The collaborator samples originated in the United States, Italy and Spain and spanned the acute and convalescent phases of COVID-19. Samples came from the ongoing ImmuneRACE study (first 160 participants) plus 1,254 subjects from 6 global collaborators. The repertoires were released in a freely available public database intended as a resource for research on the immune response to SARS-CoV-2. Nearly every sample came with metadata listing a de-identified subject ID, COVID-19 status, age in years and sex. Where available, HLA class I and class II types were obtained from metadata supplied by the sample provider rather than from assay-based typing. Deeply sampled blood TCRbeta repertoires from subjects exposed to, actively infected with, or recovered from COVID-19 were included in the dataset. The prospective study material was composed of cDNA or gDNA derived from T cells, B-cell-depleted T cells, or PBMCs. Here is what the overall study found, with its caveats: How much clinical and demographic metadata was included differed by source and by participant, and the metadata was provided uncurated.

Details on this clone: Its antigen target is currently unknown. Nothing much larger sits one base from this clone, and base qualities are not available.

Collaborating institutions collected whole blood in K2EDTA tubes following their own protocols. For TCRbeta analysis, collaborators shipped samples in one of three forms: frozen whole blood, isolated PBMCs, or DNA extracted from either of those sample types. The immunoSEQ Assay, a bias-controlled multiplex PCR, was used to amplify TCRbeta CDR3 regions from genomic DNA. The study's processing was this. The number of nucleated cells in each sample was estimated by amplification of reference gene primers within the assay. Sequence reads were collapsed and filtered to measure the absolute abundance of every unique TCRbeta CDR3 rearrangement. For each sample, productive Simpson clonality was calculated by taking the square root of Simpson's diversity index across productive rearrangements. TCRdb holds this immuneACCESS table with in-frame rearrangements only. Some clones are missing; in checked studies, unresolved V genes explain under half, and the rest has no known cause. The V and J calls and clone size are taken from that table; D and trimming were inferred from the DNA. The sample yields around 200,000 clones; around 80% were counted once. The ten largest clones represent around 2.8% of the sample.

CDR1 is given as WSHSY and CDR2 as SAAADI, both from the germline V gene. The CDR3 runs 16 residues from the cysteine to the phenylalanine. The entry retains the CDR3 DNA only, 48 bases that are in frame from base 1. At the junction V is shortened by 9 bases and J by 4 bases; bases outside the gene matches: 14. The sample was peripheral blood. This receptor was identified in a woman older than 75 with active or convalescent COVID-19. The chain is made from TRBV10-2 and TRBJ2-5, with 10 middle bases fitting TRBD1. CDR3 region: CASKPGQGRFGETQYF. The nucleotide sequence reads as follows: TGCGCCAGTAAACCGGGACAGGGGCGGTTCGGAGAGACCCAGTACTTC.